The subject of this entry is one TCR beta chain. This specimen belongs to a study of blood T cell repertoires in COVID-19. Turning to the study itself: In each case, the material was cDNA or gDNA derived from T cells, B-cell-depleted T cells, or PBMCs.

Original processing notes: Reference gene primer amplification gave nucleated cell count estimates. Profiled with immunoSEQ multiplex PCR; TCRdb holds only in-frame clones, not every one. Clone size and V and J calls were adopted from that table, with D and trimming inferred from the DNA. The table has over 150,000 clones, 75% to 85% seen once. Patients from Seattle were sampled longitudinally, starting during active infection. The clonotype originates from an older woman with COVID-19, enrolled during active disease. The sequenced sample was peripheral blood.

This CDR3 is CASSSLGQPQHF. CDR3 nucleotide sequence: TGTGCCAGCAGCTCCCTAGGTCAGCCCCAGCATTTT. This chain uses TRBV5-6 with TRBJ1-5, with D uncertain. The CDR3 extends over 12 amino acids. V lost 3 bases and J lost 6, with 7 bases in between. Germline CDR1 is SGHDT and CDR2 is YYEEEE.